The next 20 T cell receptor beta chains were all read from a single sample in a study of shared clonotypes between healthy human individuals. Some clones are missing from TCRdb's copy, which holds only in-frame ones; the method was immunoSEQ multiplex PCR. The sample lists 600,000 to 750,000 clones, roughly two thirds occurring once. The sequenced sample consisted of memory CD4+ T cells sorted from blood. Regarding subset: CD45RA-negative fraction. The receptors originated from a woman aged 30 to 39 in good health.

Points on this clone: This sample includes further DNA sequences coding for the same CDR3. CDR3 in amino acids: CASSVEGKTYNEQFF. Written as DNA, the CDR3 is TGTGCCAGCAGTGTAGAAGGGAAAACCTACAATGAGCAGTTCTTC. V gene TRBV2 combines with J gene TRBJ2-1, with D uncertain. This CDR3 is built from 15 residues. Trimming removed 4 bases at V and 2 bases at J, with 12 bases between. Germline values: CDR1 SNHLY, CDR2 FYNNEI.

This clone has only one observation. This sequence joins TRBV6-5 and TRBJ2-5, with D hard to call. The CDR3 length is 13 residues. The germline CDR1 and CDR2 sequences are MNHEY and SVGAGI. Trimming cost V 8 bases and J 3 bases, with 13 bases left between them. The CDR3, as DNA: TGTGCCAGCGGGGAAGGGAATAAAGAGACCCAGTACTTC. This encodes CASGEGNKETQYF.

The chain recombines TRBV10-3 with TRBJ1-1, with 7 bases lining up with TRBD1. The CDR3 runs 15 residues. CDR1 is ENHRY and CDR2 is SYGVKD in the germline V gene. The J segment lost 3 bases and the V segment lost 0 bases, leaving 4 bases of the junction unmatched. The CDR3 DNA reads TGTGCCATCAGTGAGTCTAAGGGGGCATACACTGAAGCTTTCTTT. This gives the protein CAISESKGAYTEAFF.

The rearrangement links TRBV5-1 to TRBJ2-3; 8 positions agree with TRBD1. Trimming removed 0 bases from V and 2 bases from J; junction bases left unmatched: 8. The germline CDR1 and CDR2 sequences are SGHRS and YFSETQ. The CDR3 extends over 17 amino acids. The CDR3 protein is CASSLEPGQAYTDTQYF. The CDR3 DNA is TGCGCCAGCAGCTTGGAACCGGGACAGGCCTACACAGATACGCAGTATTTT.

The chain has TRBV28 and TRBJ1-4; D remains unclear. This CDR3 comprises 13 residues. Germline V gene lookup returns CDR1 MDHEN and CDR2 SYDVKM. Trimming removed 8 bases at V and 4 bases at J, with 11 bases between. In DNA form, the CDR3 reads TGTGCCAGCCGGCGTCAGAATAATGAAAAACTGTTTTTT. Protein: CASRRQNNEKLFF. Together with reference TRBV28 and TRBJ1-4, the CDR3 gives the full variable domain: DVKVTQSSRYLVKRTGEKVFLECVQDMDHENMFWYRQDPGLGLRLIYFSYDVKMKEKGDIPEGYSVSREKKERFSLILESASTNQTSMYLCASRRQNNEKLFFGSGTQLSVL.

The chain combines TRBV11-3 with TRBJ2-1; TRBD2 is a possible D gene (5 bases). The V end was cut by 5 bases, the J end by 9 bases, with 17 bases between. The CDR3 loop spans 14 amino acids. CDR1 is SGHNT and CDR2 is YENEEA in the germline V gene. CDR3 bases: TGTGCCAGCAGCCCTAGTCAACTAGTCGGTGAGCAGTTCTTC. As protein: CASSPSQLVGEQFF.

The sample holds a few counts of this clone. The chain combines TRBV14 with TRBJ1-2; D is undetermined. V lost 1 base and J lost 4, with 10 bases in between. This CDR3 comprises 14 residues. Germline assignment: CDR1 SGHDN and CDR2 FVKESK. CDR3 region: CASSQGRTGYGYTF. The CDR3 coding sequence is TGTGCCAGCAGCCAAGGACGTACGGGCTATGGCTACACCTTC.

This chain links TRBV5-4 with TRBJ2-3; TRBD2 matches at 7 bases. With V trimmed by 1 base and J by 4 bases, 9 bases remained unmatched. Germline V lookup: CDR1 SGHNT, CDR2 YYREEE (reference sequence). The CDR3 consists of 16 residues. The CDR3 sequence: CASSLMLAGEADTQYF. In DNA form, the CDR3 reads TGTGCCAGCAGCTTGATGCTGGCGGGAGAAGCAGATACGCAGTATTTT.

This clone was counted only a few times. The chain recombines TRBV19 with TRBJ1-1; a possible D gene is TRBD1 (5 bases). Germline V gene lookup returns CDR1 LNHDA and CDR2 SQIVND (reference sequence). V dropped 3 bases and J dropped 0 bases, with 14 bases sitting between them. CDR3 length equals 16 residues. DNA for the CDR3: TGTGCCAGTAGTATCCGAGTGGGGGTGGTGAACACTGAAGCTTTCTTT. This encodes CASSIRVGVVNTEAFF.

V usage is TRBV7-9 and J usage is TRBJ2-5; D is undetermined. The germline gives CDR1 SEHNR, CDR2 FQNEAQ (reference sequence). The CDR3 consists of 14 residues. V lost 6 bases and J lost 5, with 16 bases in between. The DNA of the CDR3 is TGTGCCAGCAGTAGGTGGGGATCGACTGAGACCCAGTACTTC. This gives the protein CASSRWGSTETQYF.

CDR3 in amino acids: CASSSDMDQPQHF. CDR3 DNA: TGTGCCAGCAGCTCAGACATGGATCAGCCCCAGCATTTT. The V call is TRBV7-2, the J call TRBJ1-5; D call uncertain. In germline, CDR1 is SGHTA, CDR2 FQGNSA. This CDR3 region has 13 residues. Deletions cut 4 bases from V and 5 bases from J, with 9 bases between.

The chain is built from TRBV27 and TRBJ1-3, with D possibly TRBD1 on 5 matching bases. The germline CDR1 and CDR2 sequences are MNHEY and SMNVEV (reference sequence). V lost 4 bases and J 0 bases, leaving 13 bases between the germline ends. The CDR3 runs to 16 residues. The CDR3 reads CASSSRTGGSGNTIYF. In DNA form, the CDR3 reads TGTGCCAGCAGTTCTCGGACGGGGGGCTCTGGAAACACCATATATTTT.

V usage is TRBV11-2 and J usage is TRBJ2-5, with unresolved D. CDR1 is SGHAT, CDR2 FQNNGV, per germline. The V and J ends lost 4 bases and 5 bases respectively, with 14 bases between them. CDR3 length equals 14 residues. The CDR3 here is CASSSLLLGETQYF. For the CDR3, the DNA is TGTGCCAGCAGCTCTTTACTATTAGGGGAGACCCAGTACTTC.

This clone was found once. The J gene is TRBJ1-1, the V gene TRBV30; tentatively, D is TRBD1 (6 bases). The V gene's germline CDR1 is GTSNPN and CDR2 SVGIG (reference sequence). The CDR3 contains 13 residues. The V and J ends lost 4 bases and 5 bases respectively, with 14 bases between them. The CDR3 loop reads CAWNREVRTEAFF. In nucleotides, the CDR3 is TGTGCCTGGAACAGGGAAGTCCGAACTGAAGCTTTCTTT.

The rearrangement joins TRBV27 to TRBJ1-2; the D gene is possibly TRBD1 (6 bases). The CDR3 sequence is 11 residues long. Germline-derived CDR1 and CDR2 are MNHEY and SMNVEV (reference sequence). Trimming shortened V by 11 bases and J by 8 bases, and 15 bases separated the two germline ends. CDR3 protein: CARQGPGGYTF. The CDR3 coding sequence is TGTGCCCGCCAGGGGCCCGGAGGCTACACCTTC.

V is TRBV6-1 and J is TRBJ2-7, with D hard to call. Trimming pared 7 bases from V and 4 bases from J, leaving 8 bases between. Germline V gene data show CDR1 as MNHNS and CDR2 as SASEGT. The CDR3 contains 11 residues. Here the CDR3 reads CASIWRYEQYF. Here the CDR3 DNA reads TGTGCCAGCATATGGCGGTACGAGCAGTACTTC.

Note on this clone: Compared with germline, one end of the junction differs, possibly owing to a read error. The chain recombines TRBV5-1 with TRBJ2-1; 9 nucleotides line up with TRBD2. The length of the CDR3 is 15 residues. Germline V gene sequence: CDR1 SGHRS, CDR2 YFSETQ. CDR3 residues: CASSSTLGGRALLIF. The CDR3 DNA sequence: TGCGCCAGCAGCTCTACTTTGGGCGGGAGGGCCCTGTTAATCTTC.

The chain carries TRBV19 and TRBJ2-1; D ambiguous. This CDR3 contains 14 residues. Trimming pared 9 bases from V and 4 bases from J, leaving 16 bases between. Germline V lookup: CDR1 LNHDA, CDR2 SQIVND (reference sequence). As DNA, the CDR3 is TGTGCCAGCAGCTGGGGTCAGACTTACAATGAGCAGTTCTTC. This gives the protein CASSWGQTYNEQFF.

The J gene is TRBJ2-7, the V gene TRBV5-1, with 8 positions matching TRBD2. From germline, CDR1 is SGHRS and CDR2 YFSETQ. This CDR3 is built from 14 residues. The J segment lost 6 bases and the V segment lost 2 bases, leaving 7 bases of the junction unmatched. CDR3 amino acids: CASSFGTSLLEQYF. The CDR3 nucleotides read TGCGCCAGCAGCTTCGGGACTAGTCTTCTCGAGCAGTACTTC.

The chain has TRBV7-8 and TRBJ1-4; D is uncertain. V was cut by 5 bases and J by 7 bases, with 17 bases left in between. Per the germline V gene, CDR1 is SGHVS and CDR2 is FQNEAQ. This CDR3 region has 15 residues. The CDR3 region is CASSSKGSLSEKLFF. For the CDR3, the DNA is TGTGCCAGCAGCAGCAAAGGGAGTCTGAGTGAAAAACTGTTTTTT.